The 17 T cell receptor beta chains in this list originate from one sample, sequenced in a study of somatic mutations in cytotoxic T cells in rheumatoid arthritis. Assay used: immunoSEQ multiplex PCR; TCRdb lists only in-frame clones, some missing. Of approximately 24,000 clones in the sample, around 74% were seen once. Sequencing was carried out using CD8+ T cells sorted from blood. The source is a woman aged 18-29 years in good health.

The rearrangement uses TRBV6-4 and TRBJ1-1; D is possibly TRBD1 (5 bases). The length of the CDR3 is 14 residues. Trimming removed 3 bases at V and 2 bases at J, with 10 bases between. Germline CDR1 is MRHNA and CDR2 is SNTAGT. The CDR3 region is CASSDDRINTEAFF. The CDR3 DNA sequence: TGTGCCAGCAGTGATGACAGAATTAACACTGAAGCTTTCTTT.

The rearrangement joins TRBV29-1 to TRBJ1-2; 7 bases agree with TRBD1. The CDR3 runs 15 residues. The junction had 9 bases not matched to a gene; V was cut back by 1 base and J by 4 bases. The germline CDR1 and CDR2 sequences are SQVTM and ANQGSEA. CDR3 in amino acids: CSVEGEGGASYGYTF. The CDR3 DNA sequence: TGCAGCGTTGAAGGTGAAGGGGGCGCCTCCTATGGCTACACCTTC.

The V and J genes are TRBV7-3 and TRBJ2-1; tentatively, D is TRBD1 (5 bases). The germline V gene encodes CDR1 SGHTA and CDR2 FQGTGA. The CDR3 spans 15 residues. Trimming removed 1 base at V and 2 bases at J, with 9 bases between. The CDR3 reads CASSLISQAYNEQFF. CDR3 in DNA: TGTGCCAGCAGCTTAATATCACAGGCCTACAATGAGCAGTTCTTC.

This chain joins TRBV29-1 and TRBJ2-5, with a weak D call TRBD2 (6 bases). The CDR3 extends over 14 amino acids. The V gene lost 4 bases and the J gene lost 5 bases, with 17 bases spanning the gap. The germline gives CDR1 SQVTM, CDR2 ANQGSEA. The CDR3 reads CSVVDLSGWETQYF. The CDR3 nucleotides read TGCAGCGTTGTCGATCTCAGCGGGTGGGAGACCCAGTACTTC.

This clone was observed a few times. The chain combines TRBV13 with TRBJ2-2, with no clear D. Looked up from germline, CDR1 is PRHDT and CDR2 is FYEKMQ (reference sequence). The ends were cut back, 1 base at V and 6 bases at J, with 6 bases in the middle. CDR3 length equals 13 residues. CDR3 region: CASSLAAAGELFF. The CDR3 DNA follows: TGTGCCAGCAGCTTAGCGGCAGCCGGGGAGCTGTTTTTT.

V and J are TRBV13 and TRBJ1-1; D ambiguous. In germline, CDR1 is PRHDT, CDR2 FYEKMQ (reference sequence). CDR3 length: 14 residues. The ends were cut back, 3 bases at V and 1 base at J, with 9 bases in the middle. The CDR3: CASSFTGRNTEAFF. In nucleotides, the CDR3 is TGTGCCAGCAGCTTCACTGGACGGAACACTGAAGCTTTCTTT.

This clone has just one count. J is TRBJ1-2 and V is TRBV2, with D possibly TRBD1 on 5 matching bases. The CDR3 runs to 17 residues. The V gene lost 3 bases and the J gene lost 4 bases, with 21 bases spanning the gap. Germline loops: CDR1 SNHLY, CDR2 FYNNEI. The CDR3 nucleotides are TGTGCCAGCAGTGATGTTTGGACGTCGGGGCCCACCTATGGCTACACCTTC. Translated: CASSDVWTSGPTYGYTF.

The V gene is TRBV4-1, the J gene TRBJ2-1; D tentatively reads TRBD1 or TRBD2 (5 bases each). The CDR3 covers 13 residues. Germline V gives CDR1 MGHRA, CDR2 YSYEKL. Trimming cost V 1 base and J 9 bases, with 10 bases left between them. As DNA, the CDR3 is TGCGCCAGCAGCCAAGTTCGGGGCGCTGAGCAGTTCTTC. This gives the protein CASSQVRGAEQFF.

The gene calls are TRBV9 and TRBJ2-7; 10 nucleotides line up with TRBD2. Losses at the gene ends were 0 bases for V and 6 bases for J; bases not matched to a gene: 6. The germline V gene encodes CDR1 SGDLS and CDR2 YYNGEE. The CDR3 runs 15 residues. CDR3 nucleotides: TGTGCCAGCAGCGTAGGGTCTAGCGGGAGTGCCGAGCAGTACTTC. Protein sequence: CASSVGSSGSAEQYF.

The V and J genes are TRBV9 and TRBJ1-4, with a weak D call TRBD1 (5 bases). Germline V CDR1 and CDR2: SGDLS, YYNGEE. The length of the CDR3 is 14 residues. V was clipped by 4 bases and J by 5 bases, with 12 bases between them. The CDR3 DNA follows: TGTGCCAGCAGCCCCAGACAGACGAATGAAAAACTGTTTTTT. Its translation: CASSPRQTNEKLFF.

The CDR3 loop is CASHPGLAEREQFF. The CDR3 nucleotides are TGCGCCAGCCACCCGGGACTAGCGGAGCGTGAGCAGTTCTTC. The chain links TRBV10-2 to TRBJ2-1, with 11 bases fitting TRBD2. J was trimmed by 9 bases and V by 8 bases; bases with no gene match: 9. Germline V gene lookup returns CDR1 WSHSY and CDR2 SAAADI. CDR3 length: 14 amino acids.

This clone was counted between two and nine times. V gene TRBV19 combines with J gene TRBJ1-1; 9 bases agree with TRBD1. The CDR3 contains 21 residues. CDR1 is LNHDA, CDR2 SQIVND, per germline (reference sequence). With 6 bases clipped from V and 1 base from J, the junction kept 24 bases outside the gene matches. The CDR3 reads CASSYSQLLPGPGQGNTEAFF. The CDR3 DNA is TGTGCCAGTAGCTATAGTCAGCTCCTCCCGGGACCGGGACAGGGGAACACTGAAGCTTTCTTT.

Here the CDR3 reads CASRYLDYGYTF. The CDR3 coding sequence is TGTGCCAGCAGGTACCTGGACTATGGCTACACCTTC. The chain uses TRBV6-5 and TRBJ1-2; D gene uncertain. The CDR3 spans 12 residues. V lost 6 bases and J lost 3, with 8 bases in between. Germline CDR1 reads MNHEY; CDR2 reads SVGAGI.

The rearrangement links TRBV28 to TRBJ1-2; D uncertain. Trimming removed 1 base from V and 7 bases from J, with 19 bases in between. The CDR3 totals 16 residues. Germline-derived CDR1 and CDR2 are MDHEN and SYDVKM. CDR3 bases: TGTGCCAGCAGTTTATTTGGGGATACCACGGTATTTGGCTACACCTTC. Protein: CASSLFGDTTVFGYTF.

This chain uses TRBV10-1 with TRBJ1-1, with 11 nucleotides matching TRBD1. Germline-derived CDR1 and CDR2 are WNHNN and SYGVQD (reference sequence). V was pared by 6 bases and J by 3 bases, with 6 bases of the junction left unmatched. This CDR3 contains 15 residues. The CDR3 DNA is TGCGCCAGCAGGCCGGGACAGGGGGTGGACACTGAAGCTTTCTTT. This sequence encodes CASRPGQGVDTEAFF.

The chain carries TRBV28 and TRBJ2-1; possible D gene TRBD2, 7 bases. CDR1 is MDHEN and CDR2 is SYDVKM in the germline V gene. V lost 3 bases and J lost 9, with 9 bases in between. The CDR3 is 12 amino acids. The CDR3 DNA reads TGTGCCAGCAGTTTTCGGGGGGCTGAGCAGTTCTTC. Its translation is CASSFRGAEQFF.

The J gene is TRBJ1-6, the V gene TRBV28; no definite D call. Germline CDR1 MDHEN, CDR2 SYDVKM. The CDR3 contains 13 residues. The germline V and J ends were trimmed by 3 bases and 12 bases, with 12 bases remaining between them. The DNA of the CDR3 is TGTGCCAGCAGTTTTAGTCTGTGGCAACCCCTCCACTTT. As protein: CASSFSLWQPLHF.